The next 27 T cell receptor beta chains were all read from a single sample in a study of breast tumors, draining lymph nodes, adjacent tissues. Each CDR3 protein gets one entry after TCRdb re-called the multiplex PCR reads with MiXCR. The sample contains about 53,000 distinct CDR3 sequences, roughly two fifths of which appear only once. Sequences were obtained from breast tumor tissue. The receptors were sampled from a female donor with breast cancer. Some clones in this sample may be carry-over from other donors' samples.

Ten or more counts support this clonotype. The chain combines TRBV3-1 with TRBJ2-3; D call uncertain. This CDR3 is 12 amino acids long. The V gene lost 5 bases and the J gene lost 6 bases, with 9 bases spanning the gap. The germline V gene encodes CDR1 LGHDT and CDR2 YNNKEL (reference sequence). The CDR3 is CASSSAADTQYF. The CDR3 DNA is TGTGCCAGCAGCTCCGCGGCGGATACGCAGTATTTT.

With regard to this clonotype: An end of the junction does not agree with germline; a read error may underlie this. The chain is built from TRBV4-3 and TRBJ2-5; the D is unclear. This CDR3 spans 13 amino acids. Germline loops: CDR1 LGHNA, CDR2 YSLEER. In nucleotides, the CDR3 is TGCGCCAGCAGCCACGTAATACAAGAGACCCAATACTTC. As protein: CASSHVIQETQYF.

This clonotype has a count of ten or more. V usage is TRBV5-5 and J usage is TRBJ2-1, with 13 bases aligning to TRBD2. V dropped 5 bases and J dropped 13; count of bases not matched to a gene: 12. The CDR3 is 15 residues long. Germline V gene sequence: CDR1 SGHKS, CDR2 YYEKEE (reference sequence). The CDR3 sequence: CASSPGLAGTGSQFF. The CDR3 bases are TGTGCCAGCAGTCCGGGACTAGCGGGAACTGGGTCACAGTTCTTC.

V usage is TRBV12-5 and J usage is TRBJ1-6, with 10 bases fitting TRBD1. CDR3 length equals 13 residues. Germline CDR1 and CDR2: LGHNT and FRNRAP. The CDR3 loop reads CASTRTGGTPLHF. CDR3 nucleotides: TGTGCCAGCACCCGGACAGGGGGAACACCCCTCCACTTT. The variable domain in full, with the rest retrieved from reference TRBV12-5 and TRBJ1-6, is DARVTQTPRHKVTEMGQEVTMRCQPILGHNTVFWYRQTMMQGLELLAYFRNRAPLDDSGMPKDRFSAEMPDATLATLKIQPSEPRDSAVYFCASTRTGGTPLHFGNGTRLTVT.

The gene calls are TRBV5-4 and TRBJ1-1; no reliable D call. The V gene lost 0 bases and the J gene lost 1 base, with 7 bases spanning the gap. The CDR3 is 14 amino acids. CDR1 is SGHNT, CDR2 YYREEE, per germline (reference sequence). Here the CDR3 DNA reads TGTGCCAGCAGCTTGGTTGCAGGGAACACTGAAGCTTTCTTT. Translating gives CASSLVAGNTEAFF.

This clonotype showed up many times. The chain carries TRBV5-1 and TRBJ2-5; no firm D call. Germline V CDR1 and CDR2: SGHRS, YFSETQ. V gave up 4 bases and J gave up 1 base, with 11 bases separating them. The CDR3 spans 14 residues. The chain's CDR3 is CASSVYAAQETQYF. In nucleotides, the CDR3 is TGCGCCAGCAGCGTCTATGCGGCCCAAGAGACCCAGTACTTC.

This clonotype came up many times. The chain recombines TRBV4-2 with TRBJ2-7; D might be TRBD1 or TRBD2, each matching 8 bases. Trimming took off 4 bases at V and 0 bases at J, with 16 bases between the two ends. The CDR3 spans 16 residues. Germline V CDR1 and CDR2: LGHNA, YNFKEQ. The CDR3 DNA reads as TGTGCCAGCAGCCCTCGGACAGGGACTAGCTCCTACGAGCAGTACTTC. Its protein is CASSPRTGTSSYEQYF.

As for this clonotype: The junction shows a germline mismatch at one end, possibly a read error. The chain joins TRBV6-6 to TRBJ2-2; D might be TRBD1 (6 bases). CDR1 and CDR2 from the germline V gene are MNHNY and SVGAGI (reference sequence). The CDR3 contains 14 residues. The CDR3 protein is CASRHTGNTGELFF. The CDR3 nucleotides read TGTGCCAGCAGACACACAGGGAACACCGGGGAGCTGTTCTTT.

V gene TRBV2 combines with J gene TRBJ1-2; D gene ambiguous. V shed 8 bases and J shed 8 bases, with 15 bases lying between them. In germline, CDR1 is SNHLY, CDR2 FYNNEI. The CDR3 extends over 12 amino acids. CDR3 DNA: TGTGCCAGCGGTGCACAAGGACGCGGCTACACCTTC. It is translated as CASGAQGRGYTF.

The rearrangement joins TRBV11-2 to TRBJ2-6, with TRBD1 as a possible D gene (6 bases). The CDR3 spans 19 residues. From germline, CDR1 is SGHAT and CDR2 FQNNGV. Between the trimmed V and J ends, which lost 1 base and 2 bases, there was a span of 18 bases. CDR3 protein: CASSLGSRDMSAGANVLTF. CDR3 in DNA: TGTGCCAGCAGCTTAGGTTCCCGGGACATGTCAGCTGGGGCCAACGTCCTGACTTTC.

The chain joins TRBV7-2 to TRBJ2-1; 9 bases line up with TRBD2. The germline CDR1 and CDR2 sequences are SGHTA and FQGNSA. The CDR3 is made up of 16 amino acids. J lost 6 bases, V lost 2 bases, and 8 bases had no gene match. CDR3 sequence (DNA): TGTGCCAGCAGCTTAAATGCGGGAGGGCCGGTCAATGAGCAGTTCTTC. Its protein is CASSLNAGGPVNEQFF. Using reference TRBV7-2 and TRBJ2-1 for the parts outside the CDR3, the full variable domain is GAGVSQSPSNKVTEKGKDVELRCDPISGHTALYWYRQSLGQGLEFLIYFQGNSAPDKSGLPSDRFSAERTGGSVSTLTIQRTQQEDSAVYLCASSLNAGGPVNEQFFGPGTRLTVL.

This chain connects TRBV7-9 to TRBJ2-5, with D possibly TRBD1 on 6 matching bases. The germline gives CDR1 SEHNR, CDR2 FQNEAQ (reference sequence). The CDR3 is 13 amino acids. Trimming stripped 7 bases from V and 1 base from J, with 10 bases between. CDR3 bases: TGTGCCAGCAACAACAGGGCCCAAGAGACCCAGTACTTC. Translation gives CASNNRAQETQYF.

Many counts were recorded for this clonotype. This rearrangement joins TRBV6-2 or TRBV6-3 to TRBJ1-6; TRBD1 matches 8 bases. Trimming cost V 7 bases and J 9 bases; bases outside gene matches: 11. The CDR3 sequence is 15 residues long. CDR1 MNHEY and CDR2 SVGEGT come from the germline V gene. CDR3 coding DNA: TGTGCCAGCACCGCCTCGGGACAGGCTGTTTCACCCCTCCACTTT. Residues: CASTASGQAVSPLHF.

This clonotype was recorded many times. The J gene is TRBJ1-2, the V gene TRBV3-1, with a possible D match to TRBD1 (5 bases). The V end was cut by 3 bases, the J end by 4 bases, with 12 bases between. The CDR3 is made up of 14 amino acids. Germline values: CDR1 LGHDT, CDR2 YNNKEL (reference sequence). The CDR3 here is CASSQYQGSYGYTF. The CDR3 coding sequence is TGTGCCAGCAGCCAGTATCAGGGCTCCTATGGCTACACCTTC.

This sequence joins TRBV2 and TRBJ2-3; no clear D. The CDR3 is 17 residues long. In germline, CDR1 is SNHLY, CDR2 FYNNEI. Trimming took 4 bases from V and 0 from J, leaving 17 bases between them. The CDR3, as DNA: TGTGCCAGCAGTGGATTCTTAGGTATAACTAGCACAGATACGCAGTATTTT. Its protein product is CASSGFLGITSTDTQYF.

In the case of this clonotype: Sequence at one end of the junction differs from germline and may be a read error. The chain couples TRBV15 to TRBJ1-4; D might be TRBD1 (5 bases). Germline V gene sequence: CDR1 LNHNV, CDR2 YYDKDF (reference sequence). The CDR3 sequence is 14 residues long. CDR3 DNA sequence: TGTGCCACCAGCGCTACAGGAAGAGGCGAAAAACCGTTTTTT. As protein: CATSATGRGEKPFF.

The chain has TRBV15 and TRBJ2-3; D not resolved. Trimming stripped 0 bases from V and 9 bases from J, with 22 bases between. Per germline, CDR1 LNHNV and CDR2 YYDKDF (reference sequence). The CDR3 totals 17 residues. The CDR3 sequence is CATSRDSFRDLSDTQYF. As DNA, the CDR3 is TGTGCCACCAGCAGAGACAGCTTTAGAGACTTATCGGACACGCAGTATTTT.

The V and J genes are TRBV11-3 and TRBJ2-3, with 10 nucleotides matching TRBD1. The CDR3 is made up of 16 amino acids. The germline gives CDR1 SGHNT, CDR2 YENEEA. V lost 6 bases, J lost 0 bases, and 6 bases stayed unmatched. The CDR3 sequence: CASRSGTGVSTDTQYF. CDR3 nucleotides: TGTGCCAGCAGATCCGGGACAGGGGTGAGCACAGATACGCAGTATTTT.

The J gene is TRBJ1-3, the V gene TRBV27; D gene uncertain. Germline V gene lookup returns CDR1 MNHEY and CDR2 SMNVEV (reference sequence). This CDR3 is built from 13 residues. V dropped 3 bases and J dropped 5 bases, with 8 bases sitting between them. The CDR3 nucleotides read TGTGCCAGCAGTTTGAGTCATCGAAACACCATATATTTT. Its protein product is CASSLSHRNTIYF.

Concerning this clonotype itself: The DNA is omitted, as the CDR3 cannot be located on it reliably, and the CDR3 follows TCRdb's listing. V usage is TRBV9 and J usage is TRBJ2-1; the table assigns TRBD1, which was not confirmed against the DNA. The CDR3 extends over 20 residues, inclusive of both ends. Germline CDR1 is SGDLS and CDR2 is YYNGEE. This chain's CDR3 is CASSIYLCSAGGTTYNEQFF.

There are a few counts of this clonotype. One base away lies a much larger clone, so this may be a sequencing read error. The rearrangement joins TRBV12-3 or TRBV12-4 to TRBJ2-4; no clear D. With 3 bases removed from V and 5 bases from J, the gap between germline ends came to 11 bases. The CDR3 sequence is 14 residues long. This chain's CDR3 is CASSFTGEENIQYF. The CDR3 nucleotides read TGTGCCAGCAGTTTCACGGGCGAGGAAAACATTCAGTACTTC.

The chain uses TRBV19 and TRBJ2-1, with D unclear. The length of the CDR3 is 16 residues. Germline lookup yields CDR1 LNHDA and CDR2 SQIVND (reference sequence). V shed 3 bases and J shed 2 bases, with 14 bases lying between them. CDR3 DNA sequence: TGTGCCAGTAGTATGGTGGCGAGCGCAACCTACAATGAGCAGTTCTTC. This gives the protein CASSMVASATYNEQFF.

There are many counts of this clonotype. This rearrangement joins TRBV6-1 to TRBJ2-5, with D unresolved. With 3 bases removed from V and 5 bases from J, the gap between germline ends came to 16 bases. The CDR3 is made up of 15 amino acids. Germline V gene data show CDR1 as MNHNS and CDR2 as SASEGT. CDR3 protein: CASSDSRPSQETQYF. For the CDR3, the DNA is TGTGCCAGCAGTGACTCGCGGCCAAGTCAGGAGACCCAGTACTTC.

This clonotype was counted at least ten times. This chain links TRBV10-3 with TRBJ2-3; D not resolved. Germline V gives CDR1 ENHRY, CDR2 SYGVKD. V was shortened by 2 bases and J by 7 bases, with 10 bases between the two germline ends. This CDR3 spans 13 amino acids. The CDR3 coding sequence is TGTGCCATCAGTGAGACGCTGTCAAATACGCAGTATTTT. Its translation is CAISETLSNTQYF.

V usage is TRBV6-2 or TRBV6-3 and J usage is TRBJ2-5; TRBD2 aligns across 10 bases. This CDR3 has 15 amino acids. The V gene's germline CDR1 is MNHEY and CDR2 SVGEGT. V trimming: 4 bases; J trimming: 4 bases; junction bases outside the gene matches: 6. The CDR3 nucleotides are TGTGCCAGCAGTTCCCCGGGACTAGCGTCAGAGACCCAGTACTTC. Amino acid sequence: CASSSPGLASETQYF.

This clonotype was seen at least ten times. The chain is built from TRBV25-1 and TRBJ1-6; D remains ambiguous. Deletions cut 0 bases from V and 7 bases from J, with 13 bases between. Germline V gene sequence: CDR1 MGHDK, CDR2 SYGVNS. The CDR3 is 16 residues long. CDR3 protein: CASSEYPATRNSPLHF. CDR3 bases: TGTGCCAGCAGTGAATACCCCGCCACGAGGAATTCACCCCTCCACTTT.

The chain carries TRBV11-2 and TRBJ2-3; a possible D gene is TRBD1 (6 bases). The CDR3 contains 13 residues. The germline gives CDR1 SGHAT, CDR2 FQNNGV. Trimming stripped 0 bases from V and 10 bases from J, with 11 bases between. Here the CDR3 DNA reads TGTGCCAGCAGCTTAGACCAGGGGATGGCGCAGTATTTT. Its translation: CASSLDQGMAQYF.